These 19 T cell receptor beta chains share one sample of origin, sequenced in a study of beta chain features in type 1 diabetes. The authors reverse transcribed all of the isolated RNA, so sequencing captured expressed TCRB transcripts. TCRdb's copy holds only in-frame clones and misses some; the assay was immunoSEQ multiplex PCR. The sample comprises 150,000 to 190,000 clones, roughly 10% of which are singletons, and about 1.9% rests with the top ten. The sequencing sample was made of central memory CD4+ T cells from blood. These receptors originate from a man younger than 30 in good health.

This clone has just a few counts. The chain links TRBV7-9 to TRBJ2-7; D is possibly TRBD2 (6 bases). V lost 6 bases and J lost 5, with 14 bases in between. The length of the CDR3 is 13 residues. CDR1 SEHNR and CDR2 FQNEAQ come from the germline V gene (reference sequence). The CDR3 region has the DNA TGTGCCAGCAGACCCTCTCCGGGGGACGAGCAGTACTTC. This sequence encodes CASRPSPGDEQYF.

The chain carries TRBV5-1 and TRBJ1-6; 10 positions agree with TRBD1. V was pared by 0 bases and J by 9 bases, with 3 bases of the junction left unmatched. Germline V gives CDR1 SGHRS, CDR2 YFSETQ. The length of the CDR3 is 15 residues. In DNA, the CDR3 is TGCGCCAGCAGCTTGGAGGGACAGGGGAGTTCACCCCTCCACTTT. Protein sequence: CASSLEGQGSSPLHF. The entire variable domain, with the rest obtained from reference TRBV5-1 and TRBJ1-6, is as follows: KAGVTQTPRYLIKTRGQQVTLSCSPISGHRSVSWYQQTPGQGLQFLFEYFSETQRNKGNFPGRFSGRQFSNSRSEMNVSTLELGDSALYLCASSLEGQGSSPLHFGNGTRLTVT.

In its sample, this clone was seen a few times. The chain links TRBV10-3 to TRBJ2-7, with 7 bases that match TRBD1. Germline V CDR1 and CDR2: ENHRY, SYGVKD. The CDR3 is made up of 14 amino acids. V dropped 6 bases and J dropped 2; count of bases not matched to a gene: 7. The CDR3 is CAIRGTVVTYEQYF. The CDR3, as DNA: TGTGCCATCAGAGGGACAGTAGTTACCTACGAGCAGTACTTC.

There are a few counts of this clone. The V call is TRBV7-3, the J call TRBJ1-1; D call uncertain. V shed 3 bases and J shed 1 base, with 9 bases lying between them. The CDR3 loop spans 14 amino acids. Germline CDR1 reads SGHTA; CDR2 reads FQGTGA. CDR3 DNA: TGTGCCAGCAGCTTCGGGCCAGCGAACACTGAAGCTTTCTTT. This codes for CASSFGPANTEAFF.

The chain's CDR3 is CASSPGGGTQYF. CDR3 in DNA: TGTGCCAGCTCACCCGGCGGAGGGACCCAGTACTTC. The chain carries TRBV18 and TRBJ2-5; possibly TRBD2 for D (5 bases). Germline V gives CDR1 KGHSH, CDR2 LQKENI. With 3 bases removed from V and 7 bases from J, the gap between germline ends came to 9 bases. The CDR3 covers 12 residues.

The chain employs TRBV4-3 and TRBJ2-3; D is perhaps TRBD1 or TRBD2 (5 bases each). Germline assignment: CDR1 LGHNA and CDR2 YSLEER. The ends were cut back, 4 bases at V and 1 base at J, with 9 bases in the middle. The length of the CDR3 is 14 residues. The CDR3 spells CASSPPGRTDTQYF. CDR3 DNA sequence: TGCGCCAGCAGCCCGCCGGGGCGCACAGATACGCAGTATTTT.

The table lists this clone with a few counts. The chain has TRBV4-2 and TRBJ1-2; perhaps TRBD1 as D (6 bases). The CDR3 length is 13 residues. The V end lost 5 bases, the J end lost 5 bases, and 12 bases lay between the germline ends. The germline gives CDR1 LGHNA, CDR2 YNFKEQ. The CDR3: CASSSDRQYGYTF. The CDR3 DNA is TGTGCCAGCAGCTCTGACAGGCAGTATGGCTACACCTTC.

V is TRBV28 and J is TRBJ2-1, with 9 bases that match TRBD2. The germline CDR1 and CDR2 sequences are MDHEN and SYDVKM. The CDR3 has 16 residues. The trim removed 6 bases at V and 3 bases at J, leaving 9 bases unmatched. The CDR3 sequence: CASRKGWTSVYNEQFF. In DNA form, the CDR3 reads TGTGCCAGCAGAAAAGGCTGGACTAGCGTCTACAATGAGCAGTTCTTC.

This chain connects TRBV28 to TRBJ2-3; 8 nucleotides agree with TRBD2. This CDR3 region has 16 residues. J was trimmed by 1 base and V by 5 bases; bases with no gene match: 8. CDR1 and CDR2 from the germline V gene are MDHEN and SYDVKM. CDR3 protein: CASSPPGGARTDTQYF. CDR3 in DNA: TGTGCCAGCAGTCCTCCCGGGGGGGCTCGCACAGATACGCAGTATTTT.

CDR3 region: CASSRAGLAGLTDTQYF. CDR3 DNA sequence: TGTGCCAGCAGCCGAGCGGGGCTAGCGGGCCTCACAGATACGCAGTATTTT. The V gene is TRBV7-2, the J gene TRBJ2-3; 8 nucleotides line up with TRBD2. The length of the CDR3 is 17 residues. Germline V gene lookup returns CDR1 SGHTA and CDR2 FQGNSA. V was pared by 5 bases and J by 2 bases, with 12 bases of the junction left unmatched.

The chain uses TRBV7-2 and TRBJ2-5; TRBD2 agrees at 14 bases. The CDR3 contains 18 residues. Looked up from germline, CDR1 is SGHTA and CDR2 is FQGNSA. The V and J ends lost 4 bases and 2 bases, in that order; junction bases with no gene match: 9. The CDR3 bases are TGTGCCAGCAGCTCGACCGGGACTAGCGGGGGACCGCAAGAGACCCAGTACTTC. It encodes CASSSTGTSGGPQETQYF.

The gene calls are TRBV10-3 and TRBJ1-2; 7 nucleotides align to TRBD1. The CDR3 has 15 amino acids. Germline V CDR1 and CDR2: ENHRY, SYGVKD. V shed 2 bases, J shed 2 bases, and the junction held 5 bases outside the gene matches. In nucleotides, the CDR3 is TGTGCCATCAGTGAGCCGGGACAGAAAAACTATGGCTACACCTTC. Residues: CAISEPGQKNYGYTF.

This clone has more than one count but fewer than ten. The J gene is TRBJ2-3, the V gene TRBV7-8, with TRBD2 identical over 10 bases. The germline V gene encodes CDR1 SGHVS and CDR2 FQNEAQ. With 5 bases clipped from V and 4 bases from J, the junction kept 6 bases outside the gene matches. The CDR3 loop spans 15 amino acids. CDR3 nucleotides: TGTGCCAGCAGCCTGGGACTAGCGAGGGCAGATACGCAGTATTTT. This gives the protein CASSLGLARADTQYF.

As to this clone: The junction departs from the called germline gene at one end, perhaps through a read error. This chain joins TRBV30 and TRBJ2-7, with 10 positions matching TRBD1. The CDR3 has 15 residues. From germline, CDR1 is GTSNPN and CDR2 SVGIG (reference sequence). CDR3 sequence: CAWSFRPGQGSELHF. The CDR3, as DNA: TGTGCCTGGAGCTTCCGACCGGGACAGGGGTCTGAACTGCACTTC. Together with reference TRBV30 and TRBJ2-7, the CDR3 gives the full variable domain: SQTIHQWPATLVQPVGSPLSLECTVEGTSNPNLYWYRQAAGRGLQLLFYSVGIGQISSEVPQNLSASRPQDRQFILSSKKLLLSDSGFYLCAWSFRPGQGSELHFGPGTRLTVT.

This clone was counted between two and nine times. This rearrangement joins TRBV28 to TRBJ1-4, with a possible D match to TRBD1 (6 bases). CDR3 length: 16 amino acids. Germline assignment: CDR1 MDHEN and CDR2 SYDVKM. V was pared by 3 bases and J by 8 bases, with 19 bases between. This CDR3 reads CASSFQGGTRGEKLFF. The CDR3 DNA follows: TGTGCCAGCAGTTTCCAGGGCGGGACCAGGGGAGAAAAACTGTTTTTT.

The rearrangement uses TRBV5-1 and TRBJ2-3, with D unresolved. This CDR3 spans 13 amino acids. V shed 5 bases and J shed 2 bases, with 9 bases lying between them. Per the germline V gene, CDR1 is SGHRS and CDR2 is YFSETQ. This CDR3 reads CASRRVVTDTQYF. CDR3 DNA: TGCGCCAGCAGAAGGGTCGTCACAGATACGCAGTATTTT.

This clone has a handful of counts. The chain carries TRBV5-4 and TRBJ1-1, with D possibly TRBD1 on 5 matching bases. The CDR3 is 15 amino acids. The germline gives CDR1 SGHNT, CDR2 YYREEE (reference sequence). V lost 0 bases and J 0 bases, leaving 9 bases between the germline ends. The CDR3 loop reads CASSLVQGLNTEAFF. CDR3 in DNA: TGTGCCAGCAGCTTGGTTCAGGGACTGAACACTGAAGCTTTCTTT. The variable domain in full, with the rest retrieved from reference TRBV5-4 and TRBJ1-1, is ETGVTQSPTHLIKTRGQQVTLRCSSQSGHNTVSWYQQALGQGPQFIFQYYREEENGRGNFPPRFSGLQFPNYSSELNVNALELDDSALYLCASSLVQGLNTEAFFGQGTRLTVV.

In this sample, this clone turned up a few times. The gene calls are TRBV19 and TRBJ1-2, with D possibly being TRBD1 (6 bases). There are 15 residues in the CDR3. In germline, CDR1 is LNHDA, CDR2 SQIVND (reference sequence). Deletions cut 6 bases from V and 1 base from J, with 15 bases between. DNA of the CDR3: TGTGCCAGTAGAAGGCCAGGACAGCTTAACTATGGCTACACCTTC. Translated: CASRRPGQLNYGYTF.

The gene calls are TRBV6-5 and TRBJ2-3; either TRBD1 or TRBD2 may supply D (7 bases each). The CDR3 is made up of 15 amino acids. The V end lost 3 bases, the J end lost 3 bases, and 13 bases lay between the germline ends. CDR1 is MNHEY, CDR2 SVGAGI, per germline. The CDR3 DNA sequence: TGTGCCAGCAGTTATCGACAGGGAGGGACAGATACGCAGTATTTT. This translates into CASSYRQGGTDTQYF.